The sequence of this T cell receptor (beta chain) was determined in a study of blood T cell repertoires in COVID-19. On the study more broadly: COVID-19 samples, acute and convalescent, were from the United States, Italy and Spain. The cDNA or gDNA used as material had been derived from T cells, B-cell-depleted T cells, or PBMCs.

There are 18 residues in the CDR3. Original methodology: Amplifying reference gene primers gave estimates of nucleated cell counts. Measured with immunoSEQ multiplex PCR; TCRdb has only the in-frame clones, and not every one. The V and J calls and clone size were taken over from that table, and D and trimming were inferred from the DNA. This table holds approximately 210,000 clones, about nine tenths found once. Sequencing was performed on peripheral blood. The sequence derives from a woman aged 40 to 55 with acute or convalescent COVID-19. The gene calls are TRBV21-1 and TRBJ2-3; TRBD2 is the table's D call and was not checked against the DNA. TRBV21-1 is designated a pseudogene. The CDR3 DNA reads TGTGCCAGCAGCGCGGGTAGGCCGGGGAGGGGTGGCACAGATACGCAGTATTTT. Translation: CASSAGRPGRGGTDTQYF.